This entry lists 30 T cell receptor beta chains sequenced from one sample in a study of CD8+CD57+ T cells in acquired aplastic anemia. Investigators profiled TCR beta VDJ and CDR3 from genomic DNA template. TCRdb reanalysed the reads using MiXCR and keeps one entry per CDR3 protein. In the table there are fewer than 250,000 distinct CDR3 sequences, roughly half of which are singletons. Sequenced material: sorted CD4+, CD8+, or CD8+CD57+ T cells (not recorded which) from PBMCs. The receptors come from a human donor in good health, serving as a control.

This rearrangement joins TRBV10-2 to TRBJ2-5, with D perhaps TRBD1 (6 bases). This CDR3 has 11 amino acids. Per the germline V gene, CDR1 is WSHSY and CDR2 is SAAADI. The V and J ends lost 7 bases and 4 bases respectively, with 7 bases between them. The CDR3 DNA sequence: TGCGCCAGCATGACAGGAGAGACCCAGTACTTC. Amino acids: CASMTGETQYF.

This rearrangement joins TRBV25-1 to TRBJ2-5; tentative D call: TRBD1 (5 bases). Trimming stripped 1 base from V and 5 bases from J, with 14 bases between. The germline V gene has CDR1 MGHDK and CDR2 SYGVNS. CDR3 size: 15 residues. This CDR3 is CASSEFPGSGETQYF. The CDR3 nucleotides are TGTGCCAGCAGTGAATTCCCAGGGTCGGGCGAGACCCAGTACTTC. Looking up the rest from reference TRBV25-1 and TRBJ2-5 gives the full variable domain: EADIYQTPRYLVIGTGKKITLECSQTMGHDKMYWYQQDPGMELHLIHYSYGVNSTEKGDLSSESTVSRIRTEHFPLTLESARPSHTSQYLCASSEFPGSGETQYFGPGTRLLVL.

This chain joins TRBV24-1 and TRBJ1-2; 12 bases match TRBD1. CDR1 is KGHDR and CDR2 is SFDVKD in the germline V gene. The CDR3 covers 16 residues. J gave up 4 bases and V 3 bases, and 5 bases lay outside the gene matches. CDR3 DNA sequence: TGTGCCACCAGTGATCCCGGGACAGGGGGCATCTATGGCTACACCTTC. Translation: CATSDPGTGGIYGYTF.

This clonotype was found a few times. The V call is TRBV6-2 or TRBV6-3, the J call TRBJ2-1; D gene uncertain. V was pared by 2 bases and J by 0 bases, with 2 bases between. Germline V gene sequence: CDR1 MNHEY, CDR2 SVGEGT. The CDR3 consists of 13 residues. This CDR3 reads CASSYDSYNEQFF. Written as DNA, the CDR3 is TGTGCCAGCAGTTACGACTCCTACAATGAGCAGTTCTTC.

This clonotype was recorded once. A much larger clone sits a single nucleotide away, making a read error possible. V usage is TRBV6-2 or TRBV6-3 and J usage is TRBJ2-3, with TRBD2 matching over 7 bases. Germline V CDR1 and CDR2: MNHEY, SVGEGT. Trimming removed 6 bases from V and 5 bases from J; junction bases left unmatched: 8. CDR3 size: 14 residues. The CDR3 sequence is CASSRAGLVDTQYF. As DNA, the CDR3 is TGTGCCAGCAGCCGCGCCGGACTAGTAGATACGCAGTATTTT.

The rearrangement uses TRBV19 and TRBJ1-1; D is perhaps TRBD1 (5 bases). CDR3 length: 13 amino acids. The germline V gene encodes CDR1 LNHDA and CDR2 SQIVND (reference sequence). Trimming removed 6 bases at V and 2 bases at J, with 10 bases between. The CDR3 protein is CASRRQGNTEAFF. The CDR3 DNA reads TGTGCCAGTAGAAGGCAGGGAAACACTGAAGCTTTCTTT.

In this sample, this clonotype turned up many times. V gene TRBV9 combines with J gene TRBJ2-5; the match to TRBD2 covers 7 bases. The length of the CDR3 is 16 residues. The trim removed 1 base at V and 1 base at J, leaving 7 bases unmatched. Germline CDR1 SGDLS, CDR2 YYNGEE. The CDR3 sequence is CASSVSTGGTQETQYF. CDR3 in DNA: TGTGCCAGCAGCGTATCGACGGGGGGAACCCAAGAGACCCAGTACTTC.

This chain links TRBV10-3 with TRBJ1-1; maybe TRBD1 (6 bases). The CDR3 is 14 amino acids. Germline assignment: CDR1 ENHRY and CDR2 SYGVKD. Trimming left V 10 bases short and J 3 bases short, with 18 bases between. This CDR3 reads CATGQGRWDTEAFF. CDR3 sequence (DNA): TGTGCCACGGGGCAGGGGAGATGGGACACTGAAGCTTTCTTT.

This clonotype was observed at least ten times. The rearrangement uses TRBV15 and TRBJ1-2, with D hard to call. The CDR3 extends over 14 amino acids. CDR1 is LNHNV, CDR2 YYDKDF, per germline (reference sequence). Trimming removed 0 bases at V and 5 bases at J, with 10 bases between. The CDR3 region is CATSRDLKGYGYTF. The CDR3 nucleotides are TGTGCCACCAGCAGAGATTTGAAGGGTTATGGCTACACCTTC.

This clonotype was seen a few times. This could be a read error, since a much larger clone is one nucleotide away. This rearrangement joins TRBV6-2 or TRBV6-3 to TRBJ2-7; D tentatively reads TRBD1 or TRBD2 (5 bases each). The CDR3 is made up of 14 amino acids. Germline V gene lookup returns CDR1 MNHEY and CDR2 SVGEGT. The CDR3, as DNA: TGTACCAGCAGCTGGCCAGGGAGCTCCTACGAGCAGTACTTC. The encoded protein is CTSSWPGSSYEQYF.

To note about this clonotype: The junction does not match germline at one end; this may be a read error. The V call is TRBV14, the J call TRBJ1-5, with D unclear. The CDR3 length is 15 residues. Germline V lookup: CDR1 SGHDN, CDR2 FVKESK. The CDR3 here is CASSPWEGSDQPQHF. DNA of the CDR3: TGTGCCAGCAGTCCCTGGGAGGGATCCGATCAGCCTCAGCATTTT. Together with reference TRBV14 and TRBJ1-5, the CDR3 gives the full variable domain: EAGVTQFPSHSVIEKGQTVTLRCDPISGHDNLYWYRRVMGKEIKFLLHFVKESKQDESGMPNNRFLAERTGGTYSTLKVQPAELEDSGVYFCASSPWEGSDQPQHFGDGTRLSIL.

The chain joins TRBV19 to TRBJ1-5; D is uncertain. The CDR3 extends over 14 amino acids. Germline values: CDR1 LNHDA, CDR2 SQIVND (reference sequence). Trimming left V 6 bases short and J 1 base short, with 10 bases between. This chain's CDR3 is CASRPSQSNQPQHF. CDR3 coding DNA: TGTGCCAGTAGACCTTCACAAAGCAATCAGCCCCAGCATTTT.

V and J are TRBV20-1 and TRBJ1-3; 8 bases map to TRBD1. This CDR3 comprises 14 residues. Germline values: CDR1 DFQATT, CDR2 SNEGSKA (reference sequence). V shed 6 bases, J shed 6 bases, and the junction held 10 bases outside the gene matches. The CDR3: CSAGGAGGENTIYF. CDR3 sequence (DNA): TGCAGTGCCGGGGGGGCAGGGGGCGAAAACACCATATATTTT.

The J gene is TRBJ2-3, the V gene TRBV20-1; D is ambiguous. This CDR3 has 11 residues. CDR1 and CDR2 (germline): DFQATT, SNEGSKA (reference sequence). Deletions cut 6 bases from V and 2 bases from J, with 6 bases between. CDR3 sequence: CSASITDTQYF. The CDR3 DNA is TGCAGTGCCAGCATCACAGATACGCAGTATTTT.

This clonotype occurred a few times. A much larger clone differs from this one at a single base, so this may be a read error. V is TRBV24-1 and J is TRBJ2-3; 8 positions match TRBD2. Germline V gene data show CDR1 as KGHDR and CDR2 as SFDVKD. Unmatched junction bases numbered 4, after V lost 5 bases and J lost 4 bases. This CDR3 spans 14 amino acids. The CDR3 here is CATSVSGGADTQYF. Written as DNA, the CDR3 is TGTGCCACCAGTGTATCCGGGGGGGCAGATACGCAGTATTTT.

This clonotype was seen a few times. The gene calls are TRBV9 and TRBJ1-2, with D tentatively TRBD1 (6 bases). This CDR3 is built from 13 residues. Trimming shortened V by 4 bases and J by 1 base, and 8 bases separated the two germline ends. Germline V lookup: CDR1 SGDLS, CDR2 YYNGEE. CDR3 sequence (DNA): TGTGCCAGCAGCAAGGACAGTAACTATGGCTACACCTTC. Protein product: CASSKDSNYGYTF.

This sequence joins TRBV5-1 and TRBJ1-5, with a possible D match to TRBD1 (6 bases). Trimming removed 0 bases from V and 6 bases from J, with 10 bases in between. Germline V gene data show CDR1 as SGHRS and CDR2 as YFSETQ. There are 14 residues in the CDR3. DNA for the CDR3: TGCGCCAGCAGCTTGGTTCCAGGGGCTCAGCCCCAGCATTTT. This sequence encodes CASSLVPGAQPQHF.

The table lists this clonotype with a count of one. The chain recombines TRBV29-1 with TRBJ2-7, with 7 bases that match TRBD1. Germline V gives CDR1 SQVTM, CDR2 ANQGSEA. V dropped 4 bases and J dropped 6; count of bases not matched to a gene: 12. This CDR3 is 14 amino acids long. CDR3 sequence reads: CSVGRTGTVGEQYF. DNA of the CDR3: TGCAGCGTTGGGAGGACGGGGACAGTTGGCGAGCAGTACTTC.

This clonotype has at least ten counts. A read error may explain this, as a much larger clone is one base away. The J gene is TRBJ2-7, the V gene TRBV7-8; 8 bases are a match to TRBD1. CDR3 size: 14 residues. The germline V gene has CDR1 SGHVS and CDR2 FQNEAQ. CDR3 coding DNA: TGTGCCGGCAGCTTAGGACAGGGATCCTACGAGCAGTACTTC. Encoded protein: CAGSLGQGSYEQYF. Looking up the rest from reference TRBV7-8 and TRBJ2-7 gives the full variable domain: GAGVSQSPRYKVAKRGQDVALRCDPISGHVSLFWYQQALGQGPEFLTYFQNEAQLDKSGLPSDRFFAERPEGSVSTLKIQRTQQEDSAVYLCAGSLGQGSYEQYFGPGTRLTVT.

Worth noting for this clonotype: It is likely a read error, because the conserved phenylalanine at the end of the CDR3 is missing. The rearrangement links TRBV3-1 to TRBJ1-1; no firm D call. Looked up from germline, CDR1 is LGHDT and CDR2 is YNNKEL (reference sequence). Trimming pared 5 bases from V and 2 bases from J, leaving 12 bases between. The CDR3 contains 14 residues. The CDR3 spells CASSNPLSNTEAFL. The CDR3 nucleotides are TGTGCCAGCAGCAACCCTCTAAGCAACACTGAAGCTTTCCTT.

This clonotype appeared a single time. The genes are TRBV7-3 and TRBJ1-1; D is uncertain. This CDR3 is 12 amino acids long. Germline assignment: CDR1 SGHTA and CDR2 FQGTGA. V was cut by 2 bases and J by 6 bases, with 7 bases left in between. The CDR3 DNA reads as TGTGCCAGCAGCTTATGGGTCGCTGAAGCTTTCTTT. It encodes CASSLWVAEAFF.

The sample holds many counts of this clonotype. The chain uses TRBV6-5 and TRBJ2-5; D is possibly TRBD2 (6 bases). The CDR3 has 14 residues. Trimming cost V 11 bases and J 5 bases, with 21 bases left between them. CDR1 is MNHEY and CDR2 is SVGAGI in the germline V gene. In nucleotides, the CDR3 is TGTGCCTCCAGGGCCCAACTAGCATCGGAGACCCAGTACTTC. As protein: CASRAQLASETQYF.

The CDR3 here is CSARDGLAGGRGEQYF. The CDR3 DNA follows: TGCAGTGCTAGAGACGGACTAGCGGGGGGCCGTGGCGAGCAGTACTTC. The rearrangement uses TRBV20-1 and TRBJ2-7; TRBD2 aligns across 14 bases. The CDR3 length is 16 residues. Germline assignment: CDR1 DFQATT and CDR2 SNEGSKA (reference sequence). The trim removed 0 bases at V and 6 bases at J, leaving 7 bases unmatched.

The chain carries TRBV7-9 and TRBJ1-2, with D uncertain. Germline values: CDR1 SEHNR, CDR2 FQNEAQ (reference sequence). V was pared by 4 bases and J by 6 bases, with 12 bases between. CDR3 length equals 13 residues. In DNA, the CDR3 is TGTGCCAGCAGCTCCGAGTTACATGATGGCTACACCTTC. Encoded protein: CASSSELHDGYTF.

CDR3 DNA sequence: TGTGCCAGCAGCGTCGGGACTAGCGACACCTACGAGCAGTACTTC. Its protein is CASSVGTSDTYEQYF. This chain joins TRBV9 and TRBJ2-7; 10 bases align to TRBD2. Germline trimming cut 2 bases from V and 2 bases from J; bases unmatched to any gene: 4. Germline CDR1 and CDR2: SGDLS and YYNGEE. The CDR3 extends over 15 amino acids.

The chain carries TRBV15 and TRBJ1-5, with D maybe TRBD1 (6 bases). TRBJ2-3 explains the end of the DNA better; the J call may be wrong. The CDR3 runs to 15 residues. Germline CDR1 LNHNV, CDR2 YYDKDF (reference sequence). CDR3 DNA: TGTGCCACCAGCAGAGAGGGTGGGGGCAATCAGCCCCAGTATTTT. Protein product: CATSREGGGNQPQYF.

This clonotype was counted a single time. The chain carries TRBV7-6 and TRBJ1-2; 10 nucleotides line up with TRBD1. Germline V CDR1 and CDR2: SGHVS, FNYEAQ. This CDR3 contains 15 residues. After removal of 5 bases from V and 7 bases from J, the junction contained 10 bases not matched to a gene. CDR3 sequence (DNA): TGTGCCAGCAGCCCGGGACAGGGGCAAGTGCGTGGCTACACCTTC. This translates into CASSPGQGQVRGYTF. Full variable domain (outside the CDR3, taken from reference TRBV7-6 and TRBJ1-2): GAGVSQSPRYKVTKRGQDVALRCDPISGHVSLYWYRQALGQGPEFLTYFNYEAQQDKSGLPNDRFSAERPEGSISTLTIQRTEQRDSAMYRCASSPGQGQVRGYTFGSGTRLTVV.

The chain's CDR3 is CSAAPGVTEAFF. In DNA form, the CDR3 reads TGCAGTGCGGCCCCGGGGGTCACTGAAGCTTTCTTT. The rearrangement links TRBV20-1 to TRBJ1-1, with a tentative D call TRBD1 (5 bases). The CDR3 contains 12 residues. Trimming removed 6 bases from V and 4 bases from J, with 12 bases in between. Germline CDR1 DFQATT, CDR2 SNEGSKA (reference sequence).

The rearrangement links TRBV19 to TRBJ2-7; D may match TRBD1 or TRBD2 (5 bases each). The CDR3 has 15 residues. CDR1 is LNHDA, CDR2 SQIVND, per germline (reference sequence). The germline V and J ends were trimmed by 2 bases and 2 bases, with 13 bases remaining between them. As DNA, the CDR3 is TGTGCCAGTAGTATAAACCGGGACCGAACCTACGAGCAGTACTTC. This translates into CASSINRDRTYEQYF.

The sample holds many counts of this clonotype. The rearrangement joins TRBV7-8 to TRBJ1-5; weak D call: TRBD1 (6 bases). The CDR3 covers 16 residues. Trimming pared 5 bases from V and 2 bases from J, leaving 16 bases between. In germline, CDR1 is SGHVS, CDR2 FQNEAQ. CDR3 sequence reads: CASSLKRHRGNQPQHF. DNA for the CDR3: TGTGCCAGCAGCCTTAAAAGGCACAGGGGCAATCAGCCCCAGCATTTT.